This TCR beta chain was documented in a study of T cells in Graves' hyperthyroidism and ophthalmopathy. This clonotype was detected many times. Germline V lookup: CDR1 LNHDA, CDR2 SQIVND (reference sequence). CDR3 length: 15 amino acids. J was trimmed by 0 bases and V by 7 bases; bases with no gene match: 6. The CDR3 regions of TCR beta were amplified from RNA transcripts. The HTBI primer set drove a first-round RT-PCR of the TCR CDR3. TCRdb reanalysed the multiplex PCR reads using MiXCR and keeps one entry per CDR3 protein. Of about half a million distinct CDR3 sequences detected, around 22% appear once; the ten largest clones hold 10% to 12%.

The rearrangement links TRBV19 to TRBJ1-5; 7 bases agree with TRBD1. This sequence was found in a woman in her twenties or thirties with Graves' ophthalmopathy. Sequencing used blood. The CDR3 DNA reads TGTGCCAGTACAGGGGGTCCGTATAGCAATCAGCCCCAGCATTTT. It codes for CASTGGPYSNQPQHF. The variable domain in full, with the rest retrieved from reference TRBV19 and TRBJ1-5, is DGGITQSPKYLFRKEGQNVTLSCEQNLNHDAMYWYRQDPGQGLRLIYYSQIVNDFQKGDIAEGYSVSREKKESFPLTVTSAQKNPTAFYLCASTGGPYSNQPQHFGDGTRLSIL.